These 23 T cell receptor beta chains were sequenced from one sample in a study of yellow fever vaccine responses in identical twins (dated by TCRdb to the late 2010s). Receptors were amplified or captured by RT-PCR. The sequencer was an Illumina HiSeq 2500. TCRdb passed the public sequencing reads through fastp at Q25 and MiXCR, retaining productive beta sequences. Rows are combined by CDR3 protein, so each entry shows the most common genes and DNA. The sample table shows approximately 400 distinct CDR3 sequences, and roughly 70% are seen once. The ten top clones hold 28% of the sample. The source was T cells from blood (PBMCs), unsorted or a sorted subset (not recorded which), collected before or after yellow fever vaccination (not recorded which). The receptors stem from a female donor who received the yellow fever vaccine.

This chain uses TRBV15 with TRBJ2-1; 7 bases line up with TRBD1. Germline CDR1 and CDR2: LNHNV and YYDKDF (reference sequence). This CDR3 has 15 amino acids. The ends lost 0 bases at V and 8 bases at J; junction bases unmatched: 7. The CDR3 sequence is CATSRESTGADEQFF. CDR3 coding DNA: TGTGCCACCAGCAGAGAGTCCACAGGGGCGGATGAGCAGTTCTTC.

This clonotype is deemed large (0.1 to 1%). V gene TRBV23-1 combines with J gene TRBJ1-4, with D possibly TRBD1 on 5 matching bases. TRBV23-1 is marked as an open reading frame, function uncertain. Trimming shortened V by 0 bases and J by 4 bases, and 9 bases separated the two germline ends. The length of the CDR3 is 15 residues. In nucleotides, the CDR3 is TGCGCCAGCAGTCAATCCGACAGATATAATGAAAAACTGTTTTTT. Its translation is CASSQSDRYNEKLFF.

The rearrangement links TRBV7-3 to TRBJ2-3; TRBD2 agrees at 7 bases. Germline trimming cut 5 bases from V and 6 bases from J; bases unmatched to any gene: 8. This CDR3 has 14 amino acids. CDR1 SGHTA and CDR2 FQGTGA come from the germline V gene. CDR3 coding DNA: TGTGCCAGCAGCCCCCAGACTAGCTCGGATACGCAGTATTTT. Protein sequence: CASSPQTSSDTQYF.

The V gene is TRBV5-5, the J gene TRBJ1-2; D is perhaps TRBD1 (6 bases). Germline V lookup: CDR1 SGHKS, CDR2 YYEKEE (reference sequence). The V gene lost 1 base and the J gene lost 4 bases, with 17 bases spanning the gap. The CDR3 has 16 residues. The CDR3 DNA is TGTGCCAGCAGCTTGCGGGGAGAGACAGGCGGCTATGGCTACACCTTC. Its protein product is CASSLRGETGGYGYTF.

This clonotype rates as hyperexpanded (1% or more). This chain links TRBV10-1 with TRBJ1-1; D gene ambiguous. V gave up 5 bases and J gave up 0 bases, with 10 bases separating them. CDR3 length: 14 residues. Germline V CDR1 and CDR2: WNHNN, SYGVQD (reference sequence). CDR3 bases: TGCGCCAGCAGTATTGGTTCAATGAACACTGAAGCTTTCTTT. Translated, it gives CASSIGSMNTEAFF.

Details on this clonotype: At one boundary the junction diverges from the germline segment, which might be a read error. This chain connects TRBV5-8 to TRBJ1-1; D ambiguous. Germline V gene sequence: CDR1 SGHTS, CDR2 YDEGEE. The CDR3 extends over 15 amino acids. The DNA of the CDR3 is TGTGCCATCAGCTTGGTGGAAAGCGTGACCACTGAAGCTTTCTTT. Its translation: CAISLVESVTTEAFF.

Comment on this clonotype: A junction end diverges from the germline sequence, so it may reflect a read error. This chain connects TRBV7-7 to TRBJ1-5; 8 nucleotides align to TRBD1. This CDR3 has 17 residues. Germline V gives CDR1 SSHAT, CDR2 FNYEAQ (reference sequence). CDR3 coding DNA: TGTGCTAGCAGCTTACGGGAGGGACAGGTCCGCTTTCAGCCCCAGCATTTT. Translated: CASSLREGQVRFQPQHF.

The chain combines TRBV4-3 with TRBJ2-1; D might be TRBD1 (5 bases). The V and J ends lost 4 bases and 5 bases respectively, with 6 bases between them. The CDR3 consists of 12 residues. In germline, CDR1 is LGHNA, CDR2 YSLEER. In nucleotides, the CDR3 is TGCGCCAGCAGCCTGACAGACAATGAGCAGTTCTTC. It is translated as CASSLTDNEQFF.

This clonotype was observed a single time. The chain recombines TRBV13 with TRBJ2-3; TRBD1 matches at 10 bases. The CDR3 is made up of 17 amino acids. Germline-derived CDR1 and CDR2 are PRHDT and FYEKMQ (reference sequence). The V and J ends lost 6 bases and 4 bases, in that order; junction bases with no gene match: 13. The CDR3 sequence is CASRISDRGRGADTQYF. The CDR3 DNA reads TGTGCCAGCAGGATTTCCGACAGGGGGCGCGGGGCAGATACGCAGTATTTT.

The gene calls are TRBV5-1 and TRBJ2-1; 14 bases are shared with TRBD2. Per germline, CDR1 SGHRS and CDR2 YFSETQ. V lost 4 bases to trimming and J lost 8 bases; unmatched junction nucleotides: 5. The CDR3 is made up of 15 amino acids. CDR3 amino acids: CASSQGLAGEDEQFF. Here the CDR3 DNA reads TGCGCCAGCAGCCAGGGACTAGCGGGGGAAGATGAGCAGTTCTTC.

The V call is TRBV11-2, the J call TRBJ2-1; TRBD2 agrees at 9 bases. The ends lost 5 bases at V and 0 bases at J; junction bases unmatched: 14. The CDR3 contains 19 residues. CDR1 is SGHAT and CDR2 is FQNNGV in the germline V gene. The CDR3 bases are TGTGCCAGCAGCACCCATCACCGGACTAGCGTGAGCTCCTACAATGAGCAGTTCTTC. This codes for CASSTHHRTSVSSYNEQFF.

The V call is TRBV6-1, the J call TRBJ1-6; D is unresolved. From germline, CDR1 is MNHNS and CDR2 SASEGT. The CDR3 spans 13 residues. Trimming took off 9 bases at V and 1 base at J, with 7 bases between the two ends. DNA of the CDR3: TGTGCCAGTGGGAGTTCCTATAATTCACCCCTCCACTTT. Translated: CASGSSYNSPLHF.

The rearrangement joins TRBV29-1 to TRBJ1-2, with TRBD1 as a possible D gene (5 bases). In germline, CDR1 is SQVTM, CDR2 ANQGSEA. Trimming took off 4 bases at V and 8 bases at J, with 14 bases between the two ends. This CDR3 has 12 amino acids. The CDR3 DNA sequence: TGCAGCGTTGGGGGCAGGGTAGGAGGCTACACCTTC. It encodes CSVGGRVGGYTF.

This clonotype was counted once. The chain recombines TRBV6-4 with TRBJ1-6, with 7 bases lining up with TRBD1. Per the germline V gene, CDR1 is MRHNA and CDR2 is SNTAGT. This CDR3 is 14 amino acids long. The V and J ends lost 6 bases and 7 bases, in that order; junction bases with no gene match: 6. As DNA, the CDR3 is TGTGCCAGCAGGACTAGACAGGGAAATTCACCCCTCCACTTT. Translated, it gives CASRTRQGNSPLHF.

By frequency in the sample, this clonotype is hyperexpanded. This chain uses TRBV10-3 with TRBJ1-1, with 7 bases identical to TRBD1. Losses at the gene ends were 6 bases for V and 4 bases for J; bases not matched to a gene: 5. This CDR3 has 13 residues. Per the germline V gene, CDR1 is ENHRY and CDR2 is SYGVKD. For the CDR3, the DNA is TGTGCCATCAGCCTACAGGGGCCCACTGAAGCTTTCTTT. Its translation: CAISLQGPTEAFF.

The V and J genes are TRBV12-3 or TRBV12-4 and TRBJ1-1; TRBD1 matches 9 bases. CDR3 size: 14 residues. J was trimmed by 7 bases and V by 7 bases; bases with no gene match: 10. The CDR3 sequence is CASNDGQGTHEAFF. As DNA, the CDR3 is TGTGCCAGCAACGACGGACAGGGGACTCATGAAGCTTTCTTT.

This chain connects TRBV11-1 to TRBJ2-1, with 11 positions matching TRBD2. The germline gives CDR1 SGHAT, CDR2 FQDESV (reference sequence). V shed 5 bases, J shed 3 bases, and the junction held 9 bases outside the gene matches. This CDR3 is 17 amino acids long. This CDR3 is CASSPRSGRGFYNEQFF. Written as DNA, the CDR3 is TGTGCCAGCAGCCCACGTAGCGGGAGGGGGTTCTACAATGAGCAGTTCTTC.

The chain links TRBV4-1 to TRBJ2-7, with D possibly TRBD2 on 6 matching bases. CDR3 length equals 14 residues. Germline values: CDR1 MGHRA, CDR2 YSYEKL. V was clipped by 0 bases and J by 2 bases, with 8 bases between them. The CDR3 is CASSQDRRAYEQYF. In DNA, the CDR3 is TGCGCCAGCAGCCAAGATCGGAGGGCCTACGAGCAGTACTTC.

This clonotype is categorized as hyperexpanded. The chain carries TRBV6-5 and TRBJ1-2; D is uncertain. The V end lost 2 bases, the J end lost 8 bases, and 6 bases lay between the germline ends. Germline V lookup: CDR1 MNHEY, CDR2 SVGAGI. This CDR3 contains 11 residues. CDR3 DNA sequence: TGTGCCAGCAGTTACGGAGGAGGCTACACCTTC. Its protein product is CASSYGGGYTF.

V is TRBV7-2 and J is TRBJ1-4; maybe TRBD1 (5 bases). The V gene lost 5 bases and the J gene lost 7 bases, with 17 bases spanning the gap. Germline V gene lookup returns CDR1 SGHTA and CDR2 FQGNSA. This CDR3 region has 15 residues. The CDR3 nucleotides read TGTGCCAGCAGCCTAGTGGGGGTCAATGGTGAAAAACTGTTTTTT. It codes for CASSLVGVNGEKLFF.

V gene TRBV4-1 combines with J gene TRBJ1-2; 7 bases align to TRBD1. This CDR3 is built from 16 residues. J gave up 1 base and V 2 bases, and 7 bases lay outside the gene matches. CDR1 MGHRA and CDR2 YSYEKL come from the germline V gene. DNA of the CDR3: TGCGCCAGCAGCCAACTCATCGACAGGGTTAACTATGGCTACACCTTC. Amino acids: CASSQLIDRVNYGYTF.

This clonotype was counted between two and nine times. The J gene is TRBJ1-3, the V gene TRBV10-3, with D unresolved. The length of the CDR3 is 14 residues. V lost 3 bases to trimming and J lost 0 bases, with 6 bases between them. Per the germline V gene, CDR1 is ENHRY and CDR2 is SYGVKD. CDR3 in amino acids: CAISDDGSGNTIYF. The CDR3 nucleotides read TGTGCCATCAGTGACGATGGCTCTGGAAACACCATATATTTT.

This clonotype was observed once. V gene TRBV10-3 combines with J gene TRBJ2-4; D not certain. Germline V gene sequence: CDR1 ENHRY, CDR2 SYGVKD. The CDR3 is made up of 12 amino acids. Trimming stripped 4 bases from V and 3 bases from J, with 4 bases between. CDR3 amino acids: CAISADKNIQYF. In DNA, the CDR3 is TGTGCCATCAGTGCTGACAAAAACATTCAGTACTTC.